This T cell receptor beta chain was retrieved from a study of T cells in localized non-small cell lung cancer (dated by TCRdb to 2018 to 2021). General notes on the study: The study examined T cell repertoires in hundreds of patients with early-stage NSCLC and compared tumors with uninvolved tumor-adjacent lungs. The cohort consisted of 236 treatment-naive NSCLC patients whose localized lung tumors had been resected. The mean age of the NSCLC patients was roughly 70 years, with about 130 men and 95 to 110 women.

About this clone itself: Its antigen is currently not known. No quality values exist for individual bases; no much larger clone is one base distant.

Counted from cysteine to phenylalanine, this CDR3 has 15 amino acids. The DNA shown is the 45-base CDR3, in frame from base 1. The germline V gene gives CDR1 as MNHEY and CDR2 as SVGAGI. V is trimmed back by 2 bases and J by 12 bases, and the junction contains 10 bases that no gene match accounts for. At diagnosis, peripheral blood, uninvolved tumor-adjacent lung and tumor were collected and stored as a combination of fresh-frozen and FFPE material. Blood samples were analyzed as peripheral blood mononuclear cells for TCR repertoire profiling. TCR beta CDR3 regions were sequenced from DNA using the immunoSEQ Assay. The paper's data handling went like this. T cell density was computed as TCR beta template counts normalized to usable DNA estimated by amplifying housekeeping genes. The preseqR package was used to estimate richness by extrapolating to 400,000 templates for PBMC samples and to 120,000 templates for tissue samples. Clonality was taken to be one minus Pielou's evenness. Tissue-enriched TCRs were identified through differential abundance testing performed on productive amino-acid clonotypes, with a minimum total count of 5 and an alpha of 0.1. The Jaccard Index and the Morisita Overlap Index were used to measure how much the repertoires overlapped between compartments. GLIPH clustered TCR beta CDR3s with public tetramer-defined viral CDR3s; viral motifs required at least three viral sequences plus V-gene enrichment. TCRdb carries this immuneACCESS record with in-frame sequences only. Its versions omit some clonotypes, under half of them owing to an unresolved V gene in the studies checked, with the rest unexplained. The DNA gave D and trimming, while V, J and clone size come from that table. For this sample the table gives roughly 30,000 clones, of which more than 70% were detected only once. The ten biggest clones cover less than 5% of the sample.

What the authors observed across the whole study: Higher T cell density in blood was associated with longer overall survival, whereas higher clonality in adjacent lung was associated with shorter survival. A median of 57 of the top 100 tumor clones were detected in paired uninvolved adjacent lung, and 28 of these tumor clones were also found among the top 100 clones of the paired uninvolved adjacent lung. Uninvolved tumor-adjacent lung showed the highest T cell clonality, higher than tumor, which suggests more focused antigenic responses in the uninvolved tumor-adjacent lung. Since the design was exploratory, TCR variables were selected using unadjusted p-values with no false-discovery rate correction. Because multi-region tumor sequencing was not done, intratumor heterogeneity could not be ruled out.

The sequence derives from a woman aged 35 to 75 with stage I lung adenocarcinoma. The chain joins TRBV6-5 to TRBJ1-4, with 9 central nucleotides matching TRBD1. This specimen consisted of peripheral blood, obtained before any cancer treatment. The CDR3 amino acid sequence is: CASSYTWTGASQLFF. The sequenced DNA: TGTGCCAGCAGTTACACGTGGACAGGGGCTTCCCAACTGTTTTTT.